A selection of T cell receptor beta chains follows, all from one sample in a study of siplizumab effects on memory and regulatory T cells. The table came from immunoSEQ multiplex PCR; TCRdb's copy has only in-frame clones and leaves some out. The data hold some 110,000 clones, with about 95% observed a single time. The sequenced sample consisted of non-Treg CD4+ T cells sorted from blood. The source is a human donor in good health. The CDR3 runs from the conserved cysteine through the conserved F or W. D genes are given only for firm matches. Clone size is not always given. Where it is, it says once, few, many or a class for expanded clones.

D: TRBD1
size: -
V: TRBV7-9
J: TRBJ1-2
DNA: TGTGCCAGCAGCCCCCCGACAGGGGGATATGGCTACACCTTC
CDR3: CASSPPTGGYGYTF

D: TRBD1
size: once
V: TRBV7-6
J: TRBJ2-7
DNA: TGTGCCAGCAGCCCTGGGACAGACTACGAGCAGTACTTC
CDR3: CASSPGTDYEQYF

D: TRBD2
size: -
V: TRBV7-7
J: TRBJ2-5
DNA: TGTGCCAGCAGCAAGAGAAGCGCGGGGGGGCAAGAGACCCAGTACTTC
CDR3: CASSKRSAGGQETQYF

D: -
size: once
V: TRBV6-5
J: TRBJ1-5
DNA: TGTGCCAGCAGTTACTCGAGGGGCAACAATCAGCCCCAGCATTTT
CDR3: CASSYSRGNNQPQHF

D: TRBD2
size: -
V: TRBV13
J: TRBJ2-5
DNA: TGTGCCAGCAGCTTAGTCGCTAGCGGGGGGGGAACCCAGTACTTC
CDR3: CASSLVASGGGTQYF

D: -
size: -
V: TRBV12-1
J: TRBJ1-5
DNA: TGTGCCAGCAGCCCCGTGACCGGGACAGAAGAACCAGAGAATCAGCCCCAGCATTTT
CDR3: CASSPVTGTEEPENQPQHF

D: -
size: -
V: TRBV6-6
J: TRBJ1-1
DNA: TGTGCCAGCAGTTACTCGGGAGGGATTAACACTGAAGCTTTCTTT
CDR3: CASSYSGGINTEAFF

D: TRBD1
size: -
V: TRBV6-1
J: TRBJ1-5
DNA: TGTGCCAGCAGTGAGCGGACGACAGGGGGCGGCCAGCCCCAGCATTTT
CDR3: CASSERTTGGGQPQHF

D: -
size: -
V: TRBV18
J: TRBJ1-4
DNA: TGTGCCAGCTCACGCGCGTCAACTAATGAAAAACTGTTTTTT
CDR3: CASSRASTNEKLFF

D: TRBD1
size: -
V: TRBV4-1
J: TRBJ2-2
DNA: TGCGCCAGCAGCCCTGGACAGACAGGGCTTAACACCGGGGAGCTGTTTTTT
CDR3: CASSPGQTGLNTGELFF

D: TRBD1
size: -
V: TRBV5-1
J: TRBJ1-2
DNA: TGCGCCAGCAGCTTGCCAGGGGGCTATGGCTACACCTTC
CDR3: CASSLPGGYGYTF

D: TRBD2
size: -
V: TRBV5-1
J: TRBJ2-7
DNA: TGCGCCAGCAGCTTGATTAGCGGGACTTACTCCTACGAGCAGTACTTC
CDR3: CASSLISGTYSYEQYF

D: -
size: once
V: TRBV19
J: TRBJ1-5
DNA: TGTGCCAGTAGCATACAAACCAATCAGCCCCAGCATTTT
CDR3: CASSIQTNQPQHF

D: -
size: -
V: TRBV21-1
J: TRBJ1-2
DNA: TGTGCCAGCTTCGAGATAGACAGGGGTTATGGCTACACCTTC
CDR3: CASFEIDRGYGYTF

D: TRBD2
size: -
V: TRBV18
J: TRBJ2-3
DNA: TGTGCCAGCTCTCCCAGTGGGGGGGGTAGCACAGATACGCAGTATTTT
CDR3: CASSPSGGGSTDTQYF

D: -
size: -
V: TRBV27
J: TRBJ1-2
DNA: TGTGCCAGCAGTAGCCAGAACTATGGCTACACCTTC
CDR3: CASSSQNYGYTF

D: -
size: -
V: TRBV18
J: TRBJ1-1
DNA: TGTGCCAGCAGGGGTAGGGAAGGGGGCACTGAAGCTTTCTTT
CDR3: CASRGREGGTEAFF

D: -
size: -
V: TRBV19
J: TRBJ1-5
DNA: TGTGCCAGTAGTATAGGGGACCGTCAGCCCCAGCATTTT
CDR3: CASSIGDRQPQHF

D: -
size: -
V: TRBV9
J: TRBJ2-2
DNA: TGTGCCAGCAGCGTAGAAGGCGGGGGCCCCCCCAACACCGGGGAGCTGTTTTTT
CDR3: CASSVEGGGPPNTGELFF

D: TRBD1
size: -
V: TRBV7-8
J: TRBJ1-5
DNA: TGTGCCAGCAGCTTAGCCCTGACAGGGACCGGACAGCCCCAGCATTTT
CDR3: CASSLALTGTGQPQHF

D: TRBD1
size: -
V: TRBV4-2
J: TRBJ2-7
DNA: TGTGCCAGCAGCACCGGGACAGGGGCTTACGAGCAGTACTTC
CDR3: CASSTGTGAYEQYF

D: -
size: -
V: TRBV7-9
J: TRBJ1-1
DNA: TGTGCCAGCAGTGACCCAAAGAACACTGAAGCTTTCTTT
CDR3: CASSDPKNTEAFF

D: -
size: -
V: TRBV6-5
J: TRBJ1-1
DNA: TGTGCCAGCAGTAGGGACGGTACGAACACTGAAGCTTTCTTT
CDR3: CASSRDGTNTEAFF

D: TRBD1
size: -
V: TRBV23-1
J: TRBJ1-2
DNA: TGCGCCAGCAGTCAAAGACTGGCCGCCCAGGGGGTCTATGGCTACACCTTC
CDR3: CASSQRLAAQGVYGYTF

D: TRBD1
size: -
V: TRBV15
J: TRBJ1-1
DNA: TGTGCCACCAGCAGAACAGGGGGCTATTGGAACACTGAAGCTTTCTTT
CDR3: CATSRTGGYWNTEAFF

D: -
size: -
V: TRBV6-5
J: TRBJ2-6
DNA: TGTGCCAGCAGTTACGGTACCTCTGGGGCCAACGTCCTGACTTTC
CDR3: CASSYGTSGANVLTF

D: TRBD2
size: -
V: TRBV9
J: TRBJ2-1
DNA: TGTGCCAGCAGCGAATGGGGACTAGCAGGGAACAATGAGCAGTTCTTC
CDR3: CASSEWGLAGNNEQFF

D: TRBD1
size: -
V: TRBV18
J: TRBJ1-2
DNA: TGTGCCAGCTCATCAATGGACAGGGAATATGGCTACACCTTC
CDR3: CASSSMDREYGYTF

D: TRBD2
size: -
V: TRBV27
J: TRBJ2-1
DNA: TGTGCCAGCAGTTTACTCGGCGGGGCGGGAGTGAACAATGAGCAGTTCTTC
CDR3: CASSLLGGAGVNNEQFF

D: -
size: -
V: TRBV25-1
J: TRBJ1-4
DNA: TGTGCCAGCAGTGATTCGGGGGGAACTAATGAAAAACTGTTTTTT
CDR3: CASSDSGGTNEKLFF

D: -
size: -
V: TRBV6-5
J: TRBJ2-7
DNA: TGTGCCAGCAGTGATTTGGCAGGGGGGCACGAGCAGTACTTC
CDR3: CASSDLAGGHEQYF

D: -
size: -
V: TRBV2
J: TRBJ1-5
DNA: TGTGCCAGCAGTGAGGGCGGTCAGCCCCAGCATTTT
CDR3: CASSEGGQPQHF

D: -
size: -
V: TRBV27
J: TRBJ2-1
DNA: TGTGCCAGCAGTTTATGGACAGCAAGCCCCTACAATGAGCAGTTCTTC
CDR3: CASSLWTASPYNEQFF

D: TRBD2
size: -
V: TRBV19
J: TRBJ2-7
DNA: TGTGCCAGTAGCTGGGGCGGGACTAGCGGGAACGACGAGCAGTACTTC
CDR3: CASSWGGTSGNDEQYF

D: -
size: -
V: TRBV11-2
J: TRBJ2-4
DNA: TGTGCCAGCAGCCCCGCGCTAGCCAAAAACATTCAGTACTTC
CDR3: CASSPALAKNIQYF

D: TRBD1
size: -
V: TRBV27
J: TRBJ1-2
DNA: TGTGCCAGCAGTTTAGACAGGGGGAATGGCTACACCTTC
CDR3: CASSLDRGNGYTF

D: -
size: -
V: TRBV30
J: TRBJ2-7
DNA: TGTGCCTGGAGTGCAGGGTCTGCCCACGAGCAGTACTTC
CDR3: CAWSAGSAHEQYF

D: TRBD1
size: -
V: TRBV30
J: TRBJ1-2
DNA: TGTGCCTGGGGGGCCGACAGGGGCTATGGCTACACCTTC
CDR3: CAWGADRGYGYTF

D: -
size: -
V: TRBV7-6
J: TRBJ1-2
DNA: TGTGCCAGCAGCTTAGGCACGGGGTCGAATGTCTATGGCTACACCTTC
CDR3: CASSLGTGSNVYGYTF

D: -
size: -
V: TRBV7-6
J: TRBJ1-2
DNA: TGTGCCAGCAGCTTAGGCCTCTTCGGCGACTATGGCTACACCTTC
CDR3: CASSLGLFGDYGYTF

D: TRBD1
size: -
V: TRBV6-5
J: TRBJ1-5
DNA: TGTGCCAGCAGTGAACAGGGGAATCAGCCCCAGCATTTT
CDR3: CASSEQGNQPQHF

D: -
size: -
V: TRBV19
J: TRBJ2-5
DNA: TGTGCCAGTGGGACCGCAGGGCAAGAGACCCAGTACTTC
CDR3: CASGTAGQETQYF

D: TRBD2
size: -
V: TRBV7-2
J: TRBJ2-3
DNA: TGTGCCAGCAGCTTAGTGCTAGCGGGGGTGGGGCCAGATACGCAGTATTTT
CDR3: CASSLVLAGVGPDTQYF

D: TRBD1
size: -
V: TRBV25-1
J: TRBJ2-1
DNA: TGTGCCAGCGGGATTCCGGGACAGGGGTTCAATGAGCAGTTCTTC
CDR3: CASGIPGQGFNEQFF

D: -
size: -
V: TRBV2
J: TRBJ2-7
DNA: TGTGCCAGCACCCTGGACGTCCCAGGGCAGTACTTC
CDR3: CASTLDVPGQYF